The rows below give T cell receptor beta chains drawn from one sample of a study of glioma-infiltrating T cells. One entry per CDR3 protein, called by TCRdb with MiXCR from the multiplex PCR reads. The repertoire holds 400,000 or so distinct CDR3 sequences, with roughly two fifths as singletons. Sequencing used glioma tissue, nonneoplastic brain tissue, or PBMCs (not recorded which). These receptors originate from a human donor with low-grade glioma or glioblastoma, undergoing nonglioma brain surgery, or in good health (not recorded which). The CDR3 runs from the conserved cysteine through the conserved F or W. Each record gives: J gene, D gene, clone size, V gene, CDR3 protein, CDR3 DNA. D genes are given only for firm matches. Expanded clones get a size class; other rows say once, few or many, or leave the size out.

J: TRBJ2-5; D: .; size: .; V: TRBV27; CDR3: CASSLSRWGVQETQYF; DNA: TGTGCCAGCAGTTTATCCAGATGGGGGGTTCAAGAGACCCAGTACTTC
J: TRBJ2-1; D: TRBD1; size: few; V: TRBV27; CDR3: CASSRYRGNEQFF; DNA: TGTGCCAGCAGTCGCTACAGGGGTAATGAGCAGTTCTTC
J: TRBJ2-1; D: .; size: .; V: TRBV5-1; CDR3: CASSLAQGISYNEQFF; DNA: TGCGCCAGCAGCTTGGCTCAGGGGATTAGCTACAATGAGCAGTTCTTC
J: TRBJ2-7; D: TRBD1; size: .; V: TRBV28; CDR3: CASSPGDRGFREQYF; DNA: TGTGCCAGCAGCCCCGGAGACAGGGGATTCCGTGAGCAGTACTTC
J: TRBJ2-1; D: .; size: many; V: TRBV27; CDR3: CASSLSVGWINEQFF; DNA: TGTGCCAGCAGTTTATCGGTAGGTTGGATAAATGAGCAGTTCTTC
J: TRBJ1-5; D: .; size: once; V: TRBV27; CDR3: CVSSPSDRPNQPQHF; DNA: TGTGTTAGCAGTCCCTCCGACAGACCCAATCAGCCCCAGCATTTT
J: TRBJ2-3; D: TRBD1; size: .; V: TRBV3-1; CDR3: CASSQPDRGGTQYF; DNA: TGTGCCAGCAGCCAACCGGACAGGGGTGGTACGCAGTATTTT
J: TRBJ1-1; D: .; size: .; V: TRBV5-6; CDR3: CASSLGLANTEAFF; DNA: TGTGCCAGCAGCTTGGGGCTGGCGAACACTGAAGCTTTCTTT
J: TRBJ1-5; D: .; size: .; V: TRBV28; CDR3: CASRQIASPISNQPQHF; DNA: TGTGCCAGCAGGCAAATCGCAAGCCCGATTAGCAATCAGCCCCAGCATTTT
J: TRBJ2-7; D: .; size: .; V: TRBV15; CDR3: CATSRDVRGHLHVEQYF; DNA: TGTGCCACCAGCAGAGATGTCAGGGGCCATCTACATGTAGAGCAGTACTTC
J: TRBJ2-1; D: TRBD2; size: .; V: TRBV7-2; CDR3: CASSLGIAGWYNEQLF; DNA: TGTGCCAGCAGCTTAGGGATAGCGGGATGGTACAATGAGCAGCTCTTC
J: TRBJ2-4; D: .; size: .; V: TRBV7-9; CDR3: CASSSLPTVRDIQYF; DNA: TGTGCCAGCAGCTCACTGCCGACCGTACGTGACATTCAGTACTTC
J: TRBJ2-3; D: .; size: .; V: TRBV20-1; CDR3: CSAGPRADTQYF; DNA: TGCAGTGCTGGTCCGCGGGCAGATACGCAGTATTTT
J: TRBJ1-2; D: .; size: .; V: TRBV19; CDR3: CASSPKWGGYTF; DNA: TGTGCCAGTAGCCCGAAATGGGGAGGCTACACCTTC
J: TRBJ1-1; D: .; size: .; V: TRBV25-1; CDR3: CASSQDGQGYTEALF; DNA: TGTGCCAGCAGCCAAGATGGGCAGGGATACACTGAAGCTCTCTTT
J: TRBJ2-1; D: .; size: .; V: TRBV5-4; CDR3: CASSSRGTDNEQFF; DNA: TGTGCCAGCAGCTCGAGGGGGACGGACAATGAGCAGTTCTTC
J: TRBJ2-1; D: .; size: .; V: TRBV4-1; CDR3: CASGQLYNEQFF; DNA: TGTGCCAGCGGCCAATTGTACAATGAGCAGTTCTTC
J: TRBJ2-1; D: .; size: few; V: TRBV24-1; CDR3: CATSVTRGEQFF; DNA: TGTGCCACCAGTGTCACCAGGGGCGAGCAGTTCTTC
J: TRBJ2-1; D: TRBD2; size: .; V: TRBV11-1; CDR3: CASSLAGLAGGYDEQFF; DNA: TGTGCCAGCAGCTTAGCGGGACTAGCGGGAGGATACGATGAGCAGTTCTTC
J: TRBJ1-1; D: .; size: .; V: TRBV20-1; CDR3: CSARVARRGSAEAFF; DNA: TGCAGTGCTAGAGTAGCCCGGAGGGGCAGCGCTGAAGCTTTCTTT
J: TRBJ2-2; D: TRBD1; size: .; V: TRBV24-1; CDR3: CATSDPTGAGTGELFF; DNA: TGTGCCACCAGTGATCCGACAGGGGCGGGCACCGGGGAGCTGTTTTTT
J: TRBJ2-3; D: TRBD2; size: .; V: TRBV4-2; CDR3: CASSQDQQRGGADTQYF; DNA: TGTGCCAGCAGCCAAGATCAGCAGCGGGGGGGGGCAGATACGCAGTATTTT
J: TRBJ2-7; D: .; size: .; V: TRBV5-1; CDR3: CASSSTPSYEQYF; DNA: TGCGCCAGCAGCTCGACTCCTTCCTACGAGCAGTACTTC
J: TRBJ2-5; D: TRBD1; size: few; V: TRBV7-2; CDR3: CASSLWDRQETQYF; DNA: TGTGCCAGCAGCTTATGGGACAGACAAGAGACCCAGTACTTC
J: TRBJ2-3; D: .; size: few; V: TRBV7-2; CDR3: CASSPGWGTDTQYF; DNA: TGTGCCAGCAGCCCCGGATGGGGCACAGATACGCAGTATTTT
J: TRBJ2-5; D: .; size: .; V: TRBV19; CDR3: CASRTIGGPQETQYF; DNA: TGTGCCAGTAGGACCATTGGGGGGCCCCAAGAGACCCAGTACTTC
J: TRBJ2-5; D: TRBD2; size: .; V: TRBV6-5; CDR3: CASRGGGGLGEQYF; DNA: TGTGCCAGCAGGGGCGGGGGGGGCCTGGGGGAGCAGTACTTC
J: TRBJ2-1; D: .; size: .; V: TRBV7-9; CDR3: CASSRHPNEQFF; DNA: TGTGCCAGCAGCCGACACCCCAATGAGCAGTTCTTC
J: TRBJ1-5; D: TRBD1; size: .; V: TRBV27; CDR3: CASRRTGFGNQPQHF; DNA: TGTGCCAGCAGAAGGACAGGGTTCGGCAATCAGCCCCAGCATTTT
J: TRBJ2-2; D: TRBD1; size: few; V: TRBV27; CDR3: CASSLLRTGGTGELFF; DNA: TGTGCCAGCAGTTTATTGAGGACAGGGGGAACCGGGGAGCTGTTTTTT
J: TRBJ1-2; D: .; size: .; V: TRBV7-2; CDR3: CASSIRRGGVGAYGYTF; DNA: TGTGCCAGCAGTATCCGACGGGGGGGGGTGGGGGCCTATGGCTACACCTTC
J: TRBJ2-7; D: .; size: many; V: TRBV7-9; CDR3: CASSLGFSYEQYF; DNA: TGTGCCAGCAGCTTGGGCTTCTCCTACGAGCAGTACTTC
J: TRBJ2-1; D: .; size: many; V: TRBV28; CDR3: CASSRDVDEQFF; DNA: TGTGCCAGCAGTCGGGACGTTGATGAGCAGTTCTTC
J: TRBJ2-3; D: TRBD1; size: .; V: TRBV4-2; CDR3: CASSQAGGQGTDTQYF; DNA: TGTGCCAGCAGCCAAGCCGGCGGACAGGGGACAGATACGCAGTATTTT
J: TRBJ1-1; D: TRBD1; size: few; V: TRBV7-2; CDR3: CASSLDVGTAKLEGAFF; DNA: TGTGCCAGCAGCTTAGATGTGGGGACAGCAAAGCTAGAGGGAGCTTTCTTT
J: TRBJ1-1; D: .; size: .; V: TRBV6-5; CDR3: CASSELRMSQAFF; DNA: TGTGCCAGCAGTGAATTGAGGATGTCCCAAGCTTTCTTT
J: TRBJ2-3; D: .; size: many; V: TRBV6-2/TRBV6-3; CDR3: CASSRVDTQYF; DNA: TGTGCCAGCAGCAGGGTAGATACGCAGTATTTT
J: TRBJ2-7; D: .; size: many; V: TRBV6-1; CDR3: CASSWGRGYGEQYF; DNA: TGTGCCAGCAGCTGGGGGAGGGGGTATGGCGAGCAGTACTTC
J: TRBJ2-7; D: TRBD2; size: .; V: TRBV28; CDR3: CASSLPREGRHEQYF; DNA: TGTGCCAGCAGTTTACCAAGGGAGGGGCGGCACGAGCAATACTTC
J: TRBJ1-1; D: .; size: .; V: TRBV7-2; CDR3: CASRPGTTNTEAFF; DNA: TGTGCCAGCAGACCAGGGACAACCAACACTGAAGCTTTCTTT
J: TRBJ2-7; D: TRBD2; size: medium-sized; V: TRBV20-1; CDR3: CSARDGTSDYEQYF; DNA: TGCAGTGCTAGAGATGGGACTAGCGACTACGAGCAGTACTTC
J: TRBJ2-7; D: TRBD1; size: .; V: TRBV6-1; CDR3: CASSEMDRRIEQYF; DNA: TGTGCCAGCAGCGAGATGGACAGGCGGATTGAGCAGTACTTC